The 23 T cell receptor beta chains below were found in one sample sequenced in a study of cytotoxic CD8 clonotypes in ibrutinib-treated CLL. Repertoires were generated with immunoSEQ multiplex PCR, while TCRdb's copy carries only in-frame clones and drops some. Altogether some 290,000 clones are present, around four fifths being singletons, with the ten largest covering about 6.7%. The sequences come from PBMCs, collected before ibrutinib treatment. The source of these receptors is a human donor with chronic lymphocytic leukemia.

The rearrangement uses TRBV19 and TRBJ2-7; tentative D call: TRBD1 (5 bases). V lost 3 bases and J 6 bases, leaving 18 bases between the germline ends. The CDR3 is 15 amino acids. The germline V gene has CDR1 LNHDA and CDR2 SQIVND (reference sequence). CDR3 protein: CASSIDKGRVVEQYF. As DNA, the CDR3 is TGTGCCAGTAGTATTGATAAGGGGCGAGTCGTCGAGCAGTACTTC.

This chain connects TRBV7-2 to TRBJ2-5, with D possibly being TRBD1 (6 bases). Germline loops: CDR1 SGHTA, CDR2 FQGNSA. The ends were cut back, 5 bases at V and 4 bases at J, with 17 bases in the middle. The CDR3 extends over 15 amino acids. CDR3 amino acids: CASSERSGAGETQYF. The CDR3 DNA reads TGTGCCAGCAGCGAAAGATCAGGGGCTGGAGAGACCCAGTACTTC.

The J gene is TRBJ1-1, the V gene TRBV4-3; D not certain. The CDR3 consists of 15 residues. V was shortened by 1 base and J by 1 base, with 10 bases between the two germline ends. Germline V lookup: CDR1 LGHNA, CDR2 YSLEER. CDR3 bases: TGCGCCAGCAGCCAAGTAATTAGCCAGAACACTGAAGCTTTCTTT. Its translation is CASSQVISQNTEAFF.

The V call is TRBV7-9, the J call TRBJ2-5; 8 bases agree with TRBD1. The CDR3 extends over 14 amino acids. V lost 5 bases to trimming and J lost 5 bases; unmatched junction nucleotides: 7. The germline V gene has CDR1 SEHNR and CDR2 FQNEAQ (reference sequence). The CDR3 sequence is CASSQTTGVETQYF. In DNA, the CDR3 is TGTGCCAGCAGCCAGACGACAGGGGTGGAGACCCAGTACTTC. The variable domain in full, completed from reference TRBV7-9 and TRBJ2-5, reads DTGVSQNPRHKITKRGQNVTFRCDPISEHNRLYWYRQTLGQGPEFLTYFQNEAQLEKSRLLSDRFSAERPKGSFSTLEIQRTEQGDSAMYLCASSQTTGVETQYFGPGTRLLVL.

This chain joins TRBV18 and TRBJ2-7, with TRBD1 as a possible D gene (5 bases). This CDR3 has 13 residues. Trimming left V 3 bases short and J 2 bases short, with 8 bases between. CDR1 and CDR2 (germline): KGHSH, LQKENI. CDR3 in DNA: TGTGCCAGCTCACCCAGGGTTACCTACGAGCAGTACTTC. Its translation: CASSPRVTYEQYF.

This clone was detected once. The DNA of the CDR3 is TGTGCCAGCAGCGAACAGGGGGTAGGTATTAATGAGCAGTTCTTC. This codes for CASSEQGVGINEQFF. The chain is built from TRBV5-6 and TRBJ2-1; the match to TRBD1 covers 8 bases. Germline values: CDR1 SGHDT, CDR2 YYEEEE. This CDR3 contains 15 residues. The trim removed 4 bases at V and 7 bases at J, leaving 10 bases unmatched.

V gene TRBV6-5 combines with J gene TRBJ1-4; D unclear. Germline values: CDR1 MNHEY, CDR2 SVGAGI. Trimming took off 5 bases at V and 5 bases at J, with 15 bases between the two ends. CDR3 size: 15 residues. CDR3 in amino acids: CASSGKGRRNEKLFF. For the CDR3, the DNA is TGTGCCAGCAGTGGGAAAGGACGGCGAAATGAAAAACTGTTTTTT.

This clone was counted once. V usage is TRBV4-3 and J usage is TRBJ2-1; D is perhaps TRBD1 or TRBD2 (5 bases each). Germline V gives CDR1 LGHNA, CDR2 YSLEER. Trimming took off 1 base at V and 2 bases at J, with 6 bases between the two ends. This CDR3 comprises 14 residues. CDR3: CASSQGGAYNEQFF. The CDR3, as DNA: TGCGCCAGCAGCCAAGGAGGGGCCTACAATGAGCAGTTCTTC.

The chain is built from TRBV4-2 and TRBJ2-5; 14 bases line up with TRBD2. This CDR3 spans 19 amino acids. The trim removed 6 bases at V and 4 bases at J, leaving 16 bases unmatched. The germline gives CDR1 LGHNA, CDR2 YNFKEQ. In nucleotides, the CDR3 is TGTGCCAGCAGTGGAGCGACTAGCGGGAGGGCCTTTGGGATAGAGACCCAGTACTTC. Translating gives CASSGATSGRAFGIETQYF.

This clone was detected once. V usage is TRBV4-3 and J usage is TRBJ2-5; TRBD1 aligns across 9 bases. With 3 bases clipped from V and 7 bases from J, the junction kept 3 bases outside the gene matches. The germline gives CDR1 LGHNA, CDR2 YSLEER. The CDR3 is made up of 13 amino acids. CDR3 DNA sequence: TGCGCCAGCAGCCAGGGACAGGGCGGGACCCAGTACTTC. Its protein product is CASSQGQGGTQYF.

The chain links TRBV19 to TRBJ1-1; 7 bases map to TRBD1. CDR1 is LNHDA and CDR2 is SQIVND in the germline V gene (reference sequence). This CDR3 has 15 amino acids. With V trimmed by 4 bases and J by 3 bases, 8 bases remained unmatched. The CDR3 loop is CASSTGTVIDTEAFF. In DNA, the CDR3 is TGTGCCAGTAGTACCGGGACAGTGATCGACACTGAAGCTTTCTTT.

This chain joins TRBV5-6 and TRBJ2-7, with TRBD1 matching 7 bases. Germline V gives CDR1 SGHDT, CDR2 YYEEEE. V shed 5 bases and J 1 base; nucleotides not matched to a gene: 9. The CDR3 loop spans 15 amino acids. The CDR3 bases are TGTGCCAGCAGTTACGGGACAGTGGCTTCCTACGAGCAGTACTTC. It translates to CASSYGTVASYEQYF. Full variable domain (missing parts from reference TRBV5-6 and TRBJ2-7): DAGVTQSPTHLIKTRGQQVTLRCSPKSGHDTVSWYQQALGQGPQFIFQYYEEEERQRGNFPDRFSGHQFPNYSSELNVNALLLGDSALYLCASSYGTVASYEQYFGPGTRLTVT.

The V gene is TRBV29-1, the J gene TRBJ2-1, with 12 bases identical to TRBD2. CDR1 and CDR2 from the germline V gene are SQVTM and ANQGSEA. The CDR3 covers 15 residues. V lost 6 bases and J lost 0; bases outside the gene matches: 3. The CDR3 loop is CSVRLAGDSYNEQFF. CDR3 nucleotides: TGCAGCGTACGACTAGCGGGGGACTCCTACAATGAGCAGTTCTTC.

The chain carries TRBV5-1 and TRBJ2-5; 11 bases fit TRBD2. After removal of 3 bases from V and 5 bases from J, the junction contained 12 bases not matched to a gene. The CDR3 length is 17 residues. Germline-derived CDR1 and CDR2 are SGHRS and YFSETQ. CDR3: CASSSRAGTSGSETQYF. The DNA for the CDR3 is TGCGCCAGCAGCTCCAGAGCCGGGACTAGCGGTTCGGAGACCCAGTACTTC. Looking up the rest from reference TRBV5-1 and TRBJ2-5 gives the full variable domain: KAGVTQTPRYLIKTRGQQVTLSCSPISGHRSVSWYQQTPGQGLQFLFEYFSETQRNKGNFPGRFSGRQFSNSRSEMNVSTLELGDSALYLCASSSRAGTSGSETQYFGPGTRLLVL.

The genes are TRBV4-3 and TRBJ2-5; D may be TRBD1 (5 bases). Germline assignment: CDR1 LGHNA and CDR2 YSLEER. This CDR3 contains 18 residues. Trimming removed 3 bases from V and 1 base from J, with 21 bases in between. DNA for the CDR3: TGCGCCAGCAGCCAGGACACCCAAAGGGAAGGCGGCCAAGAGACCCAGTACTTC. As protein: CASSQDTQREGGQETQYF.

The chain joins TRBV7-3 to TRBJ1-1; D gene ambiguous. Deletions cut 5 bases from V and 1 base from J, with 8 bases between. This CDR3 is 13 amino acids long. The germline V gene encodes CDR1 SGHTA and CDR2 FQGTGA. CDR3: CASSAGPNTEAFF. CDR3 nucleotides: TGTGCCAGCAGCGCCGGACCGAACACTGAAGCTTTCTTT.

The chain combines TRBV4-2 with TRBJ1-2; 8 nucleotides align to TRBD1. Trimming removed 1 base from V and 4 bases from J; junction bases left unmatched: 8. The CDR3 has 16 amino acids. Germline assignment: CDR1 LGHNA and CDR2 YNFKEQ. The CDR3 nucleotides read TGTGCCAGCAGCCAAGCCCCCAGGGGGCGGACCTATGGCTACACCTTC. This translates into CASSQAPRGRTYGYTF.

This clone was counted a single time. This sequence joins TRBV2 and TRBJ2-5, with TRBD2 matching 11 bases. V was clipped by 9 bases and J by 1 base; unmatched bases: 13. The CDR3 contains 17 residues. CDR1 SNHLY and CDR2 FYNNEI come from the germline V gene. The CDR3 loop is CASITTSGRWGQETQYF. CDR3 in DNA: TGTGCCAGTATAACCACTAGCGGGAGATGGGGCCAAGAGACCCAGTACTTC.

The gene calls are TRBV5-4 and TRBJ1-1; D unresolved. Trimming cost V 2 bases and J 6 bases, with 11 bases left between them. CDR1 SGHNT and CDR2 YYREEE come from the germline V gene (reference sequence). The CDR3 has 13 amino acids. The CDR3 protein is CASSFPQTSEAFF. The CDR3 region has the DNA TGTGCCAGCAGCTTCCCCCAAACTTCTGAAGCTTTCTTT.

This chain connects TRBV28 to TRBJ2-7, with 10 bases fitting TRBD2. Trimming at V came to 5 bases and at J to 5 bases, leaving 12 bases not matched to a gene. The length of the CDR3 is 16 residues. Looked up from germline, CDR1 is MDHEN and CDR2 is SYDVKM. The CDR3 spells CASSPQSAGGLHEQYF. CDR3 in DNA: TGTGCCAGCAGTCCTCAATCAGCGGGAGGGCTCCACGAGCAGTACTTC.

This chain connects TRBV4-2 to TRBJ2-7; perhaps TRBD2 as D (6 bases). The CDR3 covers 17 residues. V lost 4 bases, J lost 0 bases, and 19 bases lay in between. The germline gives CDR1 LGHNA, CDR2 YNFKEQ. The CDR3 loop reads CASSLHRAPSASYEQYF. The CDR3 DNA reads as TGTGCCAGCAGCCTACATCGTGCCCCTAGCGCCTCCTACGAGCAGTACTTC.

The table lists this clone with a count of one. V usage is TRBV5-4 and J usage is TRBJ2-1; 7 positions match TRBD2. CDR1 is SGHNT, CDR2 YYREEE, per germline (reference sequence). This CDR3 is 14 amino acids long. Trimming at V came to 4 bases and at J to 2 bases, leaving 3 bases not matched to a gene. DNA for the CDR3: TGTGCCAGCAGCCCCGGACTAGCCTACAATGAGCAGTTCTTC. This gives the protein CASSPGLAYNEQFF. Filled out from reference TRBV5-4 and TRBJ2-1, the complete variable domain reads ETGVTQSPTHLIKTRGQQVTLRCSSQSGHNTVSWYQQALGQGPQFIFQYYREEENGRGNFPPRFSGLQFPNYSSELNVNALELDDSALYLCASSPGLAYNEQFFGPGTRLTVL.

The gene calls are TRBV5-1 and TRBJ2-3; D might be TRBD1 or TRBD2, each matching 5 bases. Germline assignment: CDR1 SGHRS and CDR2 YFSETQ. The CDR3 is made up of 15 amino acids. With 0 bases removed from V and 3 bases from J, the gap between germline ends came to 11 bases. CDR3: CASSLDVGTTDTQYF. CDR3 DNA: TGCGCCAGCAGCTTGGATGTCGGGACGACAGATACGCAGTATTTT.